A single sample is the source of the 10 T cell receptor beta chains below, sequenced in a study of T cell clonotyping in hematopoietic cell transplantation. As to time point: recipient sample about 28 days before transplant, after cytoreduction. Profiling relied on immunoSEQ multiplex PCR, and the TCRdb table lists in-frame clones only, not all of them. The sample carries around 5,900 clones, over 75% recorded once. Sequenced here: peripheral blood mononuclear cells, sampled before stem cell transplant. The source of these receptors is a woman between 50 and 59 years old with acute myeloid leukemia. Some clones in this sample may be carry-over from other donors' samples.

In this sample, this clone turned up a few times. The germline gene is not matched at one end of the junction; a read error may be the cause. The rearrangement joins TRBV11-2 to TRBJ2-5; 8 bases are a match to TRBD1. Germline CDR1 is SGHAT and CDR2 is FQNNGV. CDR3 length equals 15 residues. The CDR3 nucleotides read TGTGCCAGCAGCTTAGCGGGGACAGGAGAAGAGGCCCAGTACTTC. Translating gives CASSLAGTGEEAQYF. Using reference TRBV11-2 and TRBJ2-5 for the parts outside the CDR3, the full variable domain is EAGVAQSPRYKIIEKRQSVAFWCNPISGHATLYWYQQILGQGPKLLIQFQNNGVVDDSQLPKDRFSAERLKGVDSTLKIQPAKLEDSAVYLCASSLAGTGEEAQYFGPGTRLLVL.

This clone has only one observation. Here the CDR3 reads CSVERGPSYNEQFF. Here the CDR3 DNA reads TGCAGCGTTGAACGGGGTCCTTCCTACAATGAGCAGTTCTTC. The chain links TRBV29-1 to TRBJ2-1, with D possibly being TRBD2 (5 bases). CDR3 length equals 14 residues. Trimming took 2 bases from V and 1 from J, leaving 9 bases between them. CDR1 is SQVTM and CDR2 is ANQGSEA in the germline V gene.

The sample holds one count of this clone. Other nucleotide sequences from this sample produce the same CDR3. The V gene is TRBV10-3, the J gene TRBJ1-5; D uncertain. Deletions cut 9 bases from V and 0 bases from J, with 6 bases between. Germline V gives CDR1 ENHRY, CDR2 SYGVKD. The CDR3 contains 12 residues. The CDR3 bases are TGTGCCATTTCGGATAGCAATCAGCCCCAGCATTTT. It specifies CAISDSNQPQHF.

The chain links TRBV19 to TRBJ1-3, with a possible D match to TRBD1 (6 bases). V was clipped by 7 bases and J by 0 bases, with 13 bases between them. From germline, CDR1 is LNHDA and CDR2 SQIVND (reference sequence). The CDR3 consists of 15 residues. Here the CDR3 DNA reads TGTGCCAGTACCATGACAGGATTCTCTGGAAACACCATATATTTT. Protein: CASTMTGFSGNTIYF.

The V call is TRBV15, the J call TRBJ2-7, with 8 bases lining up with TRBD2. The CDR3 sequence is 16 residues long. Germline loops: CDR1 LNHNV, CDR2 YYDKDF (reference sequence). J gave up 1 base and V 0 bases, and 5 bases lay outside the gene matches. The CDR3 sequence: CATSRDSGKKSYEQYF. The CDR3 DNA reads TGTGCCACCAGCAGAGATAGCGGGAAGAAGTCCTACGAGCAGTACTTC.

V usage is TRBV5-1 and J usage is TRBJ2-5; 8 bases match TRBD2. Per germline, CDR1 SGHRS and CDR2 YFSETQ. V was clipped by 4 bases and J by 5 bases; unmatched bases: 4. CDR3 length: 13 residues. The CDR3 DNA reads as TGCGCCAGCAGCCTGCCGGGGGGGGAGACCCAGTACTTC. Translated, it gives CASSLPGGETQYF.

The rearrangement links TRBV6-1 to TRBJ1-2; D is unclear. The CDR3 runs 12 residues. Trimming pared 6 bases from V and 8 bases from J, leaving 13 bases between. CDR1 is MNHNS and CDR2 is SASEGT in the germline V gene. This chain's CDR3 is CASRDPSRGYTF. The CDR3 DNA reads TGTGCCAGCAGGGACCCAAGTAGGGGCTACACCTTC.

This chain links TRBV5-1 with TRBJ2-7; tentative D call: TRBD2 (5 bases). This CDR3 spans 15 amino acids. Germline-derived CDR1 and CDR2 are SGHRS and YFSETQ. The V end lost 2 bases, the J end lost 3 bases, and 15 bases lay between the germline ends. The CDR3 sequence: CASSFTSGKYYEQYF. The CDR3 coding sequence is TGCGCCAGCAGCTTTACCAGCGGAAAATACTACGAGCAGTACTTC.

This chain joins TRBV28 and TRBJ2-3; D gene uncertain. Germline loops: CDR1 MDHEN, CDR2 SYDVKM. CDR3 length: 14 amino acids. V was pared by 3 bases and J by 4 bases, with 11 bases between. The CDR3 protein is CASSFGVSPDTQYF. The CDR3 region has the DNA TGTGCCAGCAGTTTCGGCGTCAGCCCAGATACGCAGTATTTT.

The J gene is TRBJ1-1, the V gene TRBV7-9; no definite D call. In germline, CDR1 is SEHNR, CDR2 FQNEAQ (reference sequence). The CDR3 has 13 amino acids. V was shortened by 6 bases and J by 1 base, with 9 bases between the two germline ends. The CDR3 loop reads CASRQTSNTEAFF. The CDR3 region has the DNA TGTGCCAGCAGACAGACCTCGAACACTGAAGCTTTCTTT.